Below are 12 T cell receptor beta chains sequenced from a single sample in a study of shared clonotypes between healthy human individuals. Libraries were prepared by immunoSEQ multiplex PCR; TCRdb keeps only in-frame clonotypes and omits some of them. The repertoire holds roughly 700,000 clones, with roughly 70% as singletons. Material for sequencing was memory CD4+ T cells sorted from blood. Subset here: CD45RA-negative fraction. The receptors were gathered from a woman aged 30 to 39 in good health.

The count of this clone is one. The chain links TRBV6-5 to TRBJ2-7; D uncertain. This CDR3 spans 15 amino acids. CDR1 MNHEY and CDR2 SVGAGI come from the germline V gene. V shed 5 bases and J shed 4 bases, with 18 bases lying between them. The CDR3 loop is CASSPRPDGSYEQYF. The CDR3, as DNA: TGTGCCAGCAGTCCCAGACCGGACGGTTCTTACGAGCAGTACTTC.

The gene calls are TRBV5-1 and TRBJ2-7; 10 positions agree with TRBD1. Germline CDR1 SGHRS, CDR2 YFSETQ. The CDR3 totals 15 residues. Trimming cost V 0 bases and J 3 bases; bases outside gene matches: 3. Here the CDR3 DNA reads TGCGCCAGCAGCTTGGGAGGACAGGGGGGCTACGAGCAGTACTTC. Protein: CASSLGGQGGYEQYF.

The chain carries TRBV21-1 and TRBJ2-1; the D call in the table, TRBD2, was not verified against the DNA. TRBV21-1 is classified as a pseudogene. The CDR3 is made up of 15 amino acids. The CDR3 nucleotides are TGTGCCAGCAGCAAGACTAGCGGAGCCTACAATGAGCAGTTCTTC. Protein product: CASSKTSGAYNEQFF.

The sample holds many counts of this clone. The V call is TRBV19, the J call TRBJ2-3; TRBD2 is a possible D gene (6 bases). The CDR3 loop spans 14 amino acids. Germline CDR1 is LNHDA and CDR2 is SQIVND (reference sequence). The ends were cut back, 7 bases at V and 2 bases at J, with 13 bases in the middle. The chain's CDR3 is CASKTGVNTDTQYF. The CDR3 region has the DNA TGTGCCAGTAAAACGGGAGTGAACACAGATACGCAGTATTTT. The whole variable domain, remainder taken from reference TRBV19 and TRBJ2-3, is DGGITQSPKYLFRKEGQNVTLSCEQNLNHDAMYWYRQDPGQGLRLIYYSQIVNDFQKGDIAEGYSVSREKKESFPLTVTSAQKNPTAFYLCASKTGVNTDTQYFGPGTRLTVL.

The chain links TRBV5-1 to TRBJ2-3; D might be TRBD2 (6 bases). The CDR3 has 15 residues. Germline CDR1 reads SGHRS; CDR2 reads YFSETQ. Trimming took off 7 bases at V and 3 bases at J, with 18 bases between the two ends. CDR3 coding DNA: TGCGCCAGCGGACTTACGGGGGTTCCTACAGATACGCAGTATTTT. Its translation is CASGLTGVPTDTQYF.

The rearrangement uses TRBV10-3 and TRBJ1-2; D is unclear. This CDR3 contains 14 residues. V lost 1 base and J lost 6, with 12 bases in between. Germline V gene lookup returns CDR1 ENHRY and CDR2 SYGVKD. The DNA for the CDR3 is TGTGCCATCAGTGAGTTGGGCGAACGAGATGGCTACACCTTC. This sequence encodes CAISELGERDGYTF.

The rearrangement uses TRBV7-6 and TRBJ2-3; the match to TRBD2 covers 8 bases. The J segment lost 0 bases and the V segment lost 3 bases, leaving 5 bases of the junction unmatched. Germline V gene data show CDR1 as SGHVS and CDR2 as FNYEAQ. The CDR3 loop spans 16 amino acids. The CDR3 nucleotides read TGTGCCAGCAGCTTGGCGGGGGGACTTAGCACAGATACGCAGTATTTT. Translated, it gives CASSLAGGLSTDTQYF.

The chain is built from TRBV5-8 and TRBJ2-1; the D gene is possibly TRBD2 (9 bases). Germline V gene sequence: CDR1 SGHTS, CDR2 YDEGEE. V was shortened by 4 bases and J by 8 bases, with 19 bases between the two germline ends. The CDR3 covers 15 residues. CDR3 DNA sequence: TGTGCCAGCAGCGACAGGGGTAGCGGGAGTCATGAGCAGTTCTTC. The encoded protein is CASSDRGSGSHEQFF. The full variable domain, in which reference TRBV5-8 and TRBJ2-1 provide the parts outside the CDR3, is EAGVTQSPTHLIKTRGQQATLRCSPISGHTSVYWYQQALGLGLQFLLWYDEGEERNRGNFPPRFSGRQFPNYSSELNVNALELEDSALYLCASSDRGSGSHEQFFGPGTRLTVL.

In DNA form, the CDR3 reads TGCAGCGTTGAAGAATTCTTCCCCGGGTTCCAGCAAGAGACCCAGTACTTC. It specifies CSVEEFFPGFQQETQYF. This sequence joins TRBV29-1 and TRBJ2-5; D ambiguous. The V end lost 0 bases, the J end lost 2 bases, and 19 bases lay between the germline ends. CDR3 length: 17 residues. From germline, CDR1 is SQVTM and CDR2 ANQGSEA.

V and J are TRBV20-1 and TRBJ2-7, with D tentatively TRBD2 (5 bases). The CDR3 is made up of 11 amino acids. V was cut by 6 bases and J by 4 bases, with 10 bases left in between. Looked up from germline, CDR1 is DFQATT and CDR2 is SNEGSKA (reference sequence). Here the CDR3 DNA reads TGCAGTGCCGCCGAGGGTTACGAGCAGTACTTC. Its protein product is CSAAEGYEQYF.

The V and J genes are TRBV7-8 and TRBJ1-1; D remains unclear. Trimming pared 7 bases from V and 1 base from J, leaving 13 bases between. There are 14 residues in the CDR3. From germline, CDR1 is SGHVS and CDR2 FQNEAQ. CDR3 in amino acids: CASTHQAANTEAFF. The CDR3 region has the DNA TGTGCCAGCACCCACCAGGCGGCGAACACTGAAGCTTTCTTT.

J is TRBJ2-7 and V is TRBV19, with TRBD1 identical over 9 bases. J lost 1 base, V lost 5 bases, and 6 bases had no gene match. This CDR3 is 15 amino acids long. Germline V gene lookup returns CDR1 LNHDA and CDR2 SQIVND (reference sequence). CDR3 coding DNA: TGTGCCAGTAGTTCGACAGGGGGATTTTCCTACGAGCAGTACTTC. Translated: CASSSTGGFSYEQYF.